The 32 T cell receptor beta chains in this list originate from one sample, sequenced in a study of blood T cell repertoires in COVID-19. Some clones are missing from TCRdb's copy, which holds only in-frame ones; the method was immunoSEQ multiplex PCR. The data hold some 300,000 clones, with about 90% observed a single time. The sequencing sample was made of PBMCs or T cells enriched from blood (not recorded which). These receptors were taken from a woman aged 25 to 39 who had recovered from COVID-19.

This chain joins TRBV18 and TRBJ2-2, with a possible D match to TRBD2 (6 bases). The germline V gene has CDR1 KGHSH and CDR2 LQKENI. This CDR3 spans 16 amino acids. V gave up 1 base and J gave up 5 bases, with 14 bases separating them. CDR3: CASSPLSGDGTGELFF. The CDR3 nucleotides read TGTGCCAGCTCACCACTTTCGGGAGATGGGACCGGGGAGCTGTTTTTT.

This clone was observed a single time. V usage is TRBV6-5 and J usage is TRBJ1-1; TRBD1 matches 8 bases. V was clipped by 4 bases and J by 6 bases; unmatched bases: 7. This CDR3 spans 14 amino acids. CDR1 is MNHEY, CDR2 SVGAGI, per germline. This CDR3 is CASSSGQGVPEAFF. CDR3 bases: TGTGCCAGCAGTTCAGGACAGGGAGTCCCTGAAGCTTTCTTT.

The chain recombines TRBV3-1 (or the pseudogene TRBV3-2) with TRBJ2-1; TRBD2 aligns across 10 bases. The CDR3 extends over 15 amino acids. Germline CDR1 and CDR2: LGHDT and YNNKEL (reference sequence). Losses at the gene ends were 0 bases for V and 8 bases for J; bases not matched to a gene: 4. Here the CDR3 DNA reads TGTGCCAGCAGCCAAGATGGAGCGGGAGGGGATGAGCAGTTCTTC. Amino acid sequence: CASSQDGAGGDEQFF.

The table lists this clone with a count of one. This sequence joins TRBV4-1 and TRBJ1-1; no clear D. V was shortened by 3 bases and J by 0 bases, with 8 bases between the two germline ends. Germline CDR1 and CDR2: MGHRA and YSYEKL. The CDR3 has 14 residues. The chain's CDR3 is CASSHETMNTEAFF. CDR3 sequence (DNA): TGCGCCAGCAGCCATGAGACAATGAACACTGAAGCTTTCTTT.

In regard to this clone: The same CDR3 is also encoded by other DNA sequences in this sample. The CDR3 protein is CSVRTDRYEQYF. The CDR3 DNA is TGCAGCGTAAGGACAGACAGATACGAGCAGTACTTC. V usage is TRBV29-1 and J usage is TRBJ2-7; the D gene is possibly TRBD1 (6 bases). Germline CDR1 is SQVTM and CDR2 is ANQGSEA. CDR3 length equals 12 residues. V gave up 6 bases and J gave up 4 bases, with 13 bases separating them.

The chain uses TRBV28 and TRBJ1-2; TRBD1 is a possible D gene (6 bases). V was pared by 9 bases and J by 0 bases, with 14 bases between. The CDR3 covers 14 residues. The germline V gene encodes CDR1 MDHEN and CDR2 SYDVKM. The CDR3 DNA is TGTGCCAGTGTCCGGGACAATACTAACTATGGCTACACCTTC. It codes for CASVRDNTNYGYTF.

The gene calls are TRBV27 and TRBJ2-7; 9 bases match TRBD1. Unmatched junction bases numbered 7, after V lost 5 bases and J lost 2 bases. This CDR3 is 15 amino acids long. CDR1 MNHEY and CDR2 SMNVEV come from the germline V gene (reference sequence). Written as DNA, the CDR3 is TGTGCCAGCAGTCCGGGGACAGGGAATCCCTACGAGCAGTACTTC. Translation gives CASSPGTGNPYEQYF.

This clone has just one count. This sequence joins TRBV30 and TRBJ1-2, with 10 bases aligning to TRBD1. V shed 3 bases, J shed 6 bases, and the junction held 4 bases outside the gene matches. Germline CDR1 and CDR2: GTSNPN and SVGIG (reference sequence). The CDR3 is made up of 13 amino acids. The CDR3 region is CAWSAGTGDGYTF. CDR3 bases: TGTGCCTGGAGCGCCGGGACAGGGGATGGCTACACCTTC. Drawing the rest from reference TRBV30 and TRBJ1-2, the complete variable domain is SQTIHQWPATLVQPVGSPLSLECTVEGTSNPNLYWYRQAAGRGLQLLFYSVGIGQISSEVPQNLSASRPQDRQFILSSKKLLLSDSGFYLCAWSAGTGDGYTFGSGTRLTVV.

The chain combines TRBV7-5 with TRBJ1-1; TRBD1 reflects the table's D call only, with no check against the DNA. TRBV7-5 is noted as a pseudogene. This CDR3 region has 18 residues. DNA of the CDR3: TGTGCCAGAACCGATCAGAGCAGGGGGGATAACATGAACACTGAAGCTTTCTTT. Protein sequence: CARTDQSRGDNMNTEAFF.

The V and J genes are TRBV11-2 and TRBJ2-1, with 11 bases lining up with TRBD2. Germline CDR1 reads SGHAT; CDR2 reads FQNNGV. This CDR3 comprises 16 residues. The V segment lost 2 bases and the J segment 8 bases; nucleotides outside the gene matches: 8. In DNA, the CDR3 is TGTGCCAGCAGCTTATATAGCGGGAGGGCCAGAGATGAGCAGTTCTTC. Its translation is CASSLYSGRARDEQFF.

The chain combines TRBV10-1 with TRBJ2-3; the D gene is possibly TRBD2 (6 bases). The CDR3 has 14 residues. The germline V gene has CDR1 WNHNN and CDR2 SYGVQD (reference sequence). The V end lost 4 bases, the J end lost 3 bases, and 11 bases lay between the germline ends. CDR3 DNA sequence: TGCGCCAGCAGTGCTGGGAGCGGGACAGATACGCAGTATTTT. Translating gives CASSAGSGTDTQYF.

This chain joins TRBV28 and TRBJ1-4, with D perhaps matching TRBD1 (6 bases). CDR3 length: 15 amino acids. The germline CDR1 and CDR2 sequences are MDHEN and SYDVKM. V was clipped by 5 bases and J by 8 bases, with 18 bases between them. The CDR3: CASSPAGGAREKLFF. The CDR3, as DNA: TGTGCCAGCAGTCCCGCGGGGGGCGCGCGGGAAAAACTGTTTTTT.

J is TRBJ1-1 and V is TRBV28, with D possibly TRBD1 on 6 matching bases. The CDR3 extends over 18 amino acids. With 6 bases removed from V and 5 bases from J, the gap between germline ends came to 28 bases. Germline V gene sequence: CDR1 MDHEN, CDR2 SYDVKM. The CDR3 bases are TGTGCCAGCAGACAAGGGTTTGTGGGGGCAAGTAGGGGGACTGAAGCTTTCTTT. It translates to CASRQGFVGASRGTEAFF.

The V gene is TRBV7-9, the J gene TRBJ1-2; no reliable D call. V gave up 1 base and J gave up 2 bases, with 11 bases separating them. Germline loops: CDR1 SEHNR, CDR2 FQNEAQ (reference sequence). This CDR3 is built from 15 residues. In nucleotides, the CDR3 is TGTGCCAGCAGCTTAGAGCTTCCGGGGAACTATGGCTACACCTTC. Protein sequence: CASSLELPGNYGYTF.

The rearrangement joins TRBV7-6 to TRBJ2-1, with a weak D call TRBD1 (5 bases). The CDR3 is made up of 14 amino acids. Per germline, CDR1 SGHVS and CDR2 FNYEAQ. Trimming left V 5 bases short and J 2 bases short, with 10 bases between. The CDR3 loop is CASSNRQAYNEQFF. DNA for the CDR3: TGTGCCAGCAGCAACAGGCAGGCCTACAATGAGCAGTTCTTC.

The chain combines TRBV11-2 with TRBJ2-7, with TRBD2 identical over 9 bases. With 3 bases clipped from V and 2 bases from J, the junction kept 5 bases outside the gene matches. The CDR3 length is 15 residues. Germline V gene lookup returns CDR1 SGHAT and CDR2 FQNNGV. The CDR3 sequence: CASSLGSGRTYEQYF. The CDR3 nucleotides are TGTGCCAGCAGCTTGGGTAGCGGGAGAACCTACGAGCAGTACTTC.

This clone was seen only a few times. DNA for the CDR3: TGTGCCTGGAGTATGATGAGCGGGAGGCTCCTGGGGAATGAGCAGTTCTTC. Protein sequence: CAWSMMSGRLLGNEQFF. The rearrangement uses TRBV30 and TRBJ2-1; 9 nucleotides line up with TRBD2. The germline gives CDR1 GTSNPN, CDR2 SVGIG (reference sequence). The CDR3 sequence is 17 residues long. Trimming removed 2 bases from V and 7 bases from J; junction bases left unmatched: 15.

CDR3 in amino acids: CASSIQGATEAFF. CDR3 in DNA: TGTGCCAGCAGCATACAGGGAGCCACTGAAGCTTTCTTT. This rearrangement joins TRBV11-3 to TRBJ1-1; the D gene is possibly TRBD1 (6 bases). Germline lookup yields CDR1 SGHNT and CDR2 YENEEA. The CDR3 sequence is 13 residues long. V was clipped by 5 bases and J by 4 bases, with 11 bases between them.

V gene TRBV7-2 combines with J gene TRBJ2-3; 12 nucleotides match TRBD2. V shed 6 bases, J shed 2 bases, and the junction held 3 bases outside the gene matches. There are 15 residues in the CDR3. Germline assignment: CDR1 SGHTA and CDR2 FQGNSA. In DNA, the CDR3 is TGTGCCAGCAGACTAGCGGGAGGTTACACAGATACGCAGTATTTT. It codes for CASRLAGGYTDTQYF.

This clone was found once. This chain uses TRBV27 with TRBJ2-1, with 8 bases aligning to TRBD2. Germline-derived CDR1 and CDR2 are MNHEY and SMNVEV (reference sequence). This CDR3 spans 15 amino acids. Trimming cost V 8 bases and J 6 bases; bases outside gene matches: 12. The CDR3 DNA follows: TGTGCCAGCTCTTTAGGGACTAGGTCTATCAATGAGCAGTTCTTC. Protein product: CASSLGTRSINEQFF.

The CDR3 sequence is CASSLVAASGNTIYF. DNA of the CDR3: TGCGCCAGCAGCTTGGTGGCGGCCTCTGGAAACACCATATATTTT. The V and J genes are TRBV5-1 and TRBJ1-3; no clear D gene. V was shortened by 0 bases and J by 0 bases, with 7 bases between the two germline ends. CDR1 and CDR2 (germline): SGHRS, YFSETQ. The CDR3 is 15 residues long.

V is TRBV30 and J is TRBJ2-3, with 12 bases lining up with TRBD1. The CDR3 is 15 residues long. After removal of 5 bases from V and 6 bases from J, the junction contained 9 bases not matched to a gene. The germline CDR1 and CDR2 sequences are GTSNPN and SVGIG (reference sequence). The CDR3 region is CAWAPGTGGSDTQYF. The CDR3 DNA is TGTGCCTGGGCCCCGGGGACAGGGGGCTCGGATACGCAGTATTTT.

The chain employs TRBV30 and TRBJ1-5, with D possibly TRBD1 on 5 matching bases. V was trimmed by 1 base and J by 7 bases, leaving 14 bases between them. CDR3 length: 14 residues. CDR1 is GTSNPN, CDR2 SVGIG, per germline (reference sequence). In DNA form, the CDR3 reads TGTGCCTGGAGTGGGAAGGGGTCAGGACAGCCCCAGCATTTT. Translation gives CAWSGKGSGQPQHF.

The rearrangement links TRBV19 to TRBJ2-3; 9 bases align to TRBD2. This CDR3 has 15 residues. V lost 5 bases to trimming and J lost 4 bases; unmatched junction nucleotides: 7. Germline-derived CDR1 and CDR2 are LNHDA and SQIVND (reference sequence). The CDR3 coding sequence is TGTGCCAGTAGTTCACTAGCGGGTGTGTCAGATACGCAGTATTTT. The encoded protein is CASSSLAGVSDTQYF.

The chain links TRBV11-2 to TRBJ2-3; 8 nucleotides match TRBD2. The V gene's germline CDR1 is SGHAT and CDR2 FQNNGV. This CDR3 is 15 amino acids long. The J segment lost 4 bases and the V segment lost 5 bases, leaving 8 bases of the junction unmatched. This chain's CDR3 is CASSLQREWADTQYF. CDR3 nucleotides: TGTGCCAGCAGCCTTCAGCGGGAGTGGGCAGATACGCAGTATTTT.

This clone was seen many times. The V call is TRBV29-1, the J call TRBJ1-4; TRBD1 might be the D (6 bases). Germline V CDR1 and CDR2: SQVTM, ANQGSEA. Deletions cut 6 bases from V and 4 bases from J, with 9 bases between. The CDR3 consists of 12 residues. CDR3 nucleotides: TGCAGCGTCCGGACAGTTAATGAAAAACTGTTTTTT. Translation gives CSVRTVNEKLFF.

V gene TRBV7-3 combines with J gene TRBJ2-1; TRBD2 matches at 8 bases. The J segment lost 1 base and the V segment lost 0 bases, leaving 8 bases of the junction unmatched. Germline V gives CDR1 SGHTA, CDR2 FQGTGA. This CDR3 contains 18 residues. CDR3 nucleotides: TGTGCCAGCAGCTTAACATCCAGCGGGAGAGGTTCCTACAATGAGCAGTTCTTC. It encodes CASSLTSSGRGSYNEQFF.

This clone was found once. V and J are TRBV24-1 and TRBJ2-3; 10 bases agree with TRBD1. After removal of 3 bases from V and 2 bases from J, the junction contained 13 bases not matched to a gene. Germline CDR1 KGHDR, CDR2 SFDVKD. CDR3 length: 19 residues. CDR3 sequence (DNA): TGTGCCACCAGTGATCAAGGGGGACCCGGGACAGGGGCCACAGATACGCAGTATTTT. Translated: CATSDQGGPGTGATDTQYF.

This CDR3 is CATRGGSAGELFF. The DNA of the CDR3 is TGTGCCACCAGGGGGGGGTCGGCCGGGGAGCTGTTTTTT. The chain links TRBV27 to TRBJ2-2; D may be TRBD1 or TRBD2 (7 bases each). Germline CDR1 and CDR2: MNHEY and SMNVEV (reference sequence). CDR3 size: 13 residues. Trimming stripped 10 bases from V and 6 bases from J, with 15 bases between.

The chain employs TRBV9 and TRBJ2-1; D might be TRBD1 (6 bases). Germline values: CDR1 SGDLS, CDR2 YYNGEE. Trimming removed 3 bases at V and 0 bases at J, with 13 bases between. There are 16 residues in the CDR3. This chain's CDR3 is CASSETGMPSYNEQFF. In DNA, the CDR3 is TGTGCCAGCAGCGAAACAGGGATGCCCTCCTACAATGAGCAGTTCTTC.

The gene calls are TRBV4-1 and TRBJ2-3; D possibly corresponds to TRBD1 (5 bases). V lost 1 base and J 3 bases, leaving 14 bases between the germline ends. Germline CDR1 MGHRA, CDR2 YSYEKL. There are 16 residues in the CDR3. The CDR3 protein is CASSQGEVGATDTQYF. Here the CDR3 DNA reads TGCGCCAGCAGCCAAGGCGAAGTTGGGGCTACAGATACGCAGTATTTT.

DNA of the CDR3: TGTGCCTGGAGTTATCGGGGTGGAAAACTGTTTTTT. Its translation: CAWSYRGGKLFF. This chain links TRBV30 with TRBJ1-4; unclear D gene. Trimming stripped 2 bases from V and 10 bases from J, with 11 bases between. Germline loops: CDR1 GTSNPN, CDR2 SVGIG (reference sequence). This CDR3 has 12 residues.